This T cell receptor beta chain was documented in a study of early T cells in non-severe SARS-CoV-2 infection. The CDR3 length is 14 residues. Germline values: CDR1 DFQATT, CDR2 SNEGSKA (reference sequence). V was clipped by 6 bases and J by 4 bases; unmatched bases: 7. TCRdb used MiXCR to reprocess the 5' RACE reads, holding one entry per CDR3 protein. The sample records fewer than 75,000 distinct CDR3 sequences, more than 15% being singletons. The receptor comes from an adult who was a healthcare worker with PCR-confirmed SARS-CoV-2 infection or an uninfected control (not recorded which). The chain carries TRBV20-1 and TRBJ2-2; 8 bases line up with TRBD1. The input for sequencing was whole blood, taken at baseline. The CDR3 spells CSAQGARGTGELFF. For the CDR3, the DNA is TGCAGTGCGCAGGGGGCGCGGGGCACCGGGGAGCTGTTTTTT.